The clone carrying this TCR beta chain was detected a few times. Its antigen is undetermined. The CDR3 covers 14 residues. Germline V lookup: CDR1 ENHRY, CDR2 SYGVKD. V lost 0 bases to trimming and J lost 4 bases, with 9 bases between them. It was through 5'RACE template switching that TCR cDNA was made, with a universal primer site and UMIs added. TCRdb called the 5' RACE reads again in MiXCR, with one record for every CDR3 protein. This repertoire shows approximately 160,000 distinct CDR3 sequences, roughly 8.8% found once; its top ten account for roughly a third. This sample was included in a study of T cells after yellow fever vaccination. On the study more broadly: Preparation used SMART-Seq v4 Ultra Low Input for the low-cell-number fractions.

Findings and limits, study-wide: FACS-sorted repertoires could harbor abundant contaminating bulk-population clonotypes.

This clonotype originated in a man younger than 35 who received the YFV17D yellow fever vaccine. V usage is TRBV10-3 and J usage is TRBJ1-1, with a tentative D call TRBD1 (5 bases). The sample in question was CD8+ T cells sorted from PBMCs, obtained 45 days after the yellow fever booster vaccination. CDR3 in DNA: TGTGCCATCAGTGAGTCCCAGGGAATCACTGAAGCTTTCTTT. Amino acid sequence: CAISESQGITEAFF.